The 21 T cell receptor beta chains in this list originate from one sample, sequenced in a study of blood T cells in healthy people across ages. Sample-barcoded 5' priming and a J-beta primer mix drove a second PCR of roughly 6 to 12 cycles. One entry per CDR3 protein results from TCRdb running MiXCR on the 5' RACE reads. The data hold 1.5 million to 1.9 million distinct CDR3 sequences, with under 55% observed a single time. The sequenced sample was blood. These TCRs come from a young woman in good health.

The table lists this clonotype with a few counts. J is TRBJ2-1 and V is TRBV29-1, with 10 bases lining up with TRBD1. V lost 7 bases, J lost 3 bases, and 0 bases stayed unmatched. CDR1 and CDR2 from the germline V gene are SQVTM and ANQGSEA. This CDR3 is built from 12 residues. This CDR3 is CSGDRGYNEQFF. The CDR3, as DNA: TGCAGCGGGGACAGGGGCTACAATGAGCAGTTCTTC.

The chain links TRBV29-1 to TRBJ2-5; no clear D. Looked up from germline, CDR1 is SQVTM and CDR2 is ANQGSEA. With 7 bases removed from V and 11 bases from J, the gap between germline ends came to 23 bases. The CDR3 is 13 amino acids. Written as DNA, the CDR3 is TGCAGCGGACACCTGAAACAAATAAATGAGCAGTACTTC. It is translated as CSGHLKQINEQYF.

The J gene is TRBJ1-2, the V gene TRBV12-3 or TRBV12-4; 7 bases align to TRBD1. The V and J ends lost 8 bases and 8 bases, in that order; junction bases with no gene match: 14. This CDR3 comprises 14 residues. This CDR3 is CASGTEGRRGGYTF. CDR3 nucleotide sequence: TGTGCCAGCGGGACAGAGGGCAGGAGAGGCGGCTACACCTTC.

This clonotype appeared a few times. CDR3 nucleotide sequence: TGTGCCAGCAGCTTAACTCCGGGGGTAGATGAGCAGTTCTTC. It yields the protein CASSLTPGVDEQFF. The rearrangement uses TRBV7-3 and TRBJ2-1; D may be TRBD2 (6 bases). CDR3 length: 14 amino acids. Germline-derived CDR1 and CDR2 are SGHTA and FQGTGA. Trimming cost V 0 bases and J 8 bases, with 11 bases left between them.

The gene calls are TRBV20-1 and TRBJ2-1; D is uncertain. The CDR3 covers 12 residues. CDR1 and CDR2 from the germline V gene are DFQATT and SNEGSKA (reference sequence). Deletions cut 3 bases from V and 10 bases from J, with 13 bases between. The chain's CDR3 is CSASADTYEQFF. CDR3 nucleotides: TGCAGTGCTAGCGCGGATACCTACGAGCAGTTCTTC.

The rearrangement links TRBV7-2 to TRBJ1-2; D remains unclear. CDR3 length: 14 residues. V was shortened by 5 bases and J by 0 bases, with 10 bases between the two germline ends. Germline assignment: CDR1 SGHTA and CDR2 FQGNSA. The CDR3 protein is CASSRPGTNYGYTF. DNA of the CDR3: TGTGCCAGCAGCCGGCCCGGGACTAACTATGGCTACACCTTC.

The V gene is TRBV7-9, the J gene TRBJ2-1; 7 bases line up with TRBD1. The end of the DNA aligns better with TRBJ2-7, so the J call may be wrong. The CDR3 has 14 amino acids. CDR1 SEHNR and CDR2 FQNEAQ come from the germline V gene (reference sequence). The CDR3 loop reads CASSFNHSGGEQYF. The CDR3 DNA is TGTGCCAGCAGCTTTAACCACTCAGGGGGTGAGCAGTACTTC.

This rearrangement joins TRBV2 to TRBJ2-7; possible D gene TRBD1, 5 bases. CDR1 SNHLY and CDR2 FYNNEI come from the germline V gene. This CDR3 is 13 amino acids long. The V end lost 8 bases, the J end lost 1 base, and 12 bases lay between the germline ends. The CDR3: CASVAGLSYEQYF. The DNA of the CDR3 is TGTGCCAGCGTTGCAGGGCTTTCCTACGAGCAGTACTTC.

The rearrangement joins TRBV20-1 to TRBJ1-1; 7 bases agree with TRBD1. Germline V gene sequence: CDR1 DFQATT, CDR2 SNEGSKA (reference sequence). The CDR3 runs 12 residues. V shed 5 bases, J shed 6 bases, and the junction held 6 bases outside the gene matches. Here the CDR3 reads CSAEGAQPEAFF. In DNA, the CDR3 is TGCAGTGCTGAGGGGGCACAGCCTGAAGCTTTCTTT.

With regard to this clonotype: At one end, the junction sequence differs from germline, possibly due to a read error. This chain's CDR3 is CASSLAPPTSGWAYEQYF. For the CDR3, the DNA is TGCGCCAGCAGCTTGGCCCCCCCGACTAGCGGGTGGGCCTACGAGCAGTACTTT. The rearrangement joins TRBV5-1 to TRBJ2-7; 10 bases fit TRBD2. Germline CDR1 SGHRS, CDR2 YFSETQ. The CDR3 consists of 18 residues.

This clonotype was found a few times. The V and J genes are TRBV18 and TRBJ1-5; D remains unclear. The CDR3 contains 13 residues. Germline V lookup: CDR1 KGHSH, CDR2 LQKENI. V lost 3 bases and J lost 7, with 10 bases in between. The CDR3 DNA sequence: TGTGCCAGCTCACCCATAGAGAAGCAGCCCCAGCATTTT. Residues: CASSPIEKQPQHF.

In DNA, the CDR3 is TGTGCCAGCAGCCGAGGGGGTTTAAGCTCCTACGAGCAGTACTTC. Protein sequence: CASSRGGLSSYEQYF. V and J are TRBV7-2 and TRBJ2-7; tentatively, D is TRBD1 (6 bases). The V and J ends lost 5 bases and 0 bases respectively, with 14 bases between them. There are 15 residues in the CDR3. Germline V CDR1 and CDR2: SGHTA, FQGNSA.

This clonotype was seen a handful of times. This chain uses TRBV7-9 with TRBJ2-1; weak D call: TRBD1 (6 bases). There are 14 residues in the CDR3. V lost 5 bases and J lost 4, with 12 bases in between. Germline loops: CDR1 SEHNR, CDR2 FQNEAQ (reference sequence). This chain's CDR3 is CASSGPGQYNEQFF. The CDR3, as DNA: TGTGCCAGCAGCGGCCCTGGACAGTACAATGAGCAGTTCTTC.

This clonotype was detected only a few times. The V gene is TRBV14, the J gene TRBJ2-7, with unresolved D. The V end lost 8 bases, the J end lost 5 bases, and 10 bases lay between the germline ends. CDR1 and CDR2 from the germline V gene are SGHDN and FVKESK. The CDR3 contains 11 residues. CDR3 nucleotides: TGTGCCAGCGCCTTCGAGGACGAGCAGTACTTC. Protein: CASAFEDEQYF.

The chain combines TRBV27 with TRBJ1-1; 7 bases align to TRBD1. The CDR3 spans 15 residues. The germline CDR1 and CDR2 sequences are MNHEY and SMNVEV (reference sequence). Unmatched junction bases numbered 12, after V lost 6 bases and J lost 5 bases. The CDR3 region is CASSAPGGGKTEAFF. CDR3 coding DNA: TGTGCCAGCAGCGCCCCAGGGGGGGGAAAAACTGAAGCTTTCTTT.

A few counts support this clonotype. The chain combines TRBV27 with TRBJ2-1, with 8 positions matching TRBD2. The V gene's germline CDR1 is MNHEY and CDR2 SMNVEV (reference sequence). The CDR3 runs 13 residues. The ends lost 6 bases at V and 9 bases at J; junction bases unmatched: 7. DNA of the CDR3: TGTGCCAGCAGAAATAGCGGGGAAGGTGAGCAGTTCTTC. It encodes CASRNSGEGEQFF.

The V and J genes are TRBV4-3 and TRBJ1-2; D gene ambiguous. The CDR3 has 14 amino acids. V was shortened by 0 bases and J by 8 bases, with 13 bases between the two germline ends. CDR1 is LGHNA and CDR2 is YSLEER in the germline V gene. CDR3 DNA sequence: TGCGCCAGCAGCCAAGATGGTCCGGTGGGCGGCTACACCTTC. It codes for CASSQDGPVGGYTF.

The chain is built from TRBV6-1 and TRBJ2-5, with D possibly called TRBD1 or TRBD2 (5 bases each). The J call may not be correct, given that the DNA end is closer to TRBJ2-7. CDR1 and CDR2 (germline): MNHNS, SASEGT. The CDR3 length is 13 residues. CDR3 bases: TGTGCCAGCAGGTGGGACCCCCCCTACGAGCAGTACTTC. It specifies CASRWDPPYEQYF.

For the CDR3, the DNA is TGCAGCGTTCCCCTAGCGGGGGCCCCTGATACGCAGTATTTT. Amino acid sequence: CSVPLAGAPDTQYF. V usage is TRBV29-1 and J usage is TRBJ2-3, with 10 bases that match TRBD2. This CDR3 is 14 amino acids long. Per the germline V gene, CDR1 is SQVTM and CDR2 is ANQGSEA. Trimming cost V 5 bases and J 6 bases; bases outside gene matches: 8.

This sequence joins TRBV28 and TRBJ1-2; D is unresolved. Germline CDR1 is MDHEN and CDR2 is SYDVKM. The CDR3 totals 13 residues. The V end lost 7 bases, the J end lost 4 bases, and 13 bases lay between the germline ends. CDR3 bases: TGTGCCAGCACCCAAAGGCAGCCCTATGGCTACACCTTC. Residues: CASTQRQPYGYTF.

The V call is TRBV28, the J call TRBJ1-1; 9 nucleotides agree with TRBD1. Germline CDR1 is MDHEN and CDR2 is SYDVKM. V dropped 4 bases and J dropped 4; count of bases not matched to a gene: 4. The CDR3 length is 14 residues. This CDR3 is CASSWTGAFTEAFF. CDR3 sequence (DNA): TGTGCCAGCAGTTGGACAGGGGCCTTCACTGAAGCTTTCTTT.